The 10 T cell receptor beta chains in this list originate from one sample, sequenced in a study of shared clonotypes between healthy human individuals. Measured with immunoSEQ multiplex PCR; TCRdb has only the in-frame clones, and not every one. The sample has hundreds of thousands of clones; about 96% are singletons. Terminally differentiated effector memory CD45RA+ cells were excluded from the naive CD8 cells, which were CD45RO-negative and positively selected for CCR7. Sequencing was carried out using naive CD8+ T cells sorted from blood. The receptors stem from a woman in her thirties in good health.

The rearrangement uses TRBV19 and TRBJ1-1; D gene ambiguous. This CDR3 has 16 residues. Germline V lookup: CDR1 LNHDA, CDR2 SQIVND (reference sequence). V was shortened by 5 bases and J by 1 base, with 17 bases between the two germline ends. CDR3 nucleotides: TGTGCCAGTAGTCCCGGTGTAAGGGTCGGGAACACTGAAGCTTTCTTT. It is translated as CASSPGVRVGNTEAFF.

CDR3 region: CASRSWGPQETQYF. CDR3 nucleotide sequence: TGTGCCAGCCGGAGCTGGGGGCCTCAAGAGACCCAGTACTTC. This chain joins TRBV28 and TRBJ2-5; D perhaps matches TRBD1 (6 bases). Germline values: CDR1 MDHEN, CDR2 SYDVKM. Between the trimmed V and J ends, which lost 8 bases and 2 bases, there was a span of 15 bases. This CDR3 spans 14 amino acids.

The chain carries TRBV5-1 and TRBJ2-2; possibly TRBD2 for D (6 bases). The CDR3 consists of 17 residues. Germline V gene lookup returns CDR1 SGHRS and CDR2 YFSETQ. Trimming left V 0 bases short and J 7 bases short, with 19 bases between. CDR3 coding DNA: TGCGCCAGCAGCTTGGAGGTGGCGGGGCCGGGGGACGGGGAGCTGTTTTTT. Translation: CASSLEVAGPGDGELFF.

V is TRBV29-1 and J is TRBJ2-2; 13 bases are a match to TRBD2. Per the germline V gene, CDR1 is SQVTM and CDR2 is ANQGSEA. The CDR3 extends over 18 amino acids. Unmatched junction bases numbered 13, after V lost 2 bases and J lost 7 bases. CDR3 in DNA: TGCAGCGTTGAACTCCAGACTAGCGGGAGGAGGTACGGCGGGGAGCTGTTTTTT. This codes for CSVELQTSGRRYGGELFF.

The genes are TRBV7-8 and TRBJ1-2; no reliable D call. Trimming took off 8 bases at V and 2 bases at J, with 12 bases between the two ends. CDR3 length: 13 residues. Per germline, CDR1 SGHVS and CDR2 FQNEAQ. The CDR3 DNA reads as TGTGCCAGCTCCCCTGGGGTAAACTATGGCTACACCTTC. Translating gives CASSPGVNYGYTF.

The chain links TRBV28 to TRBJ2-5; D possibly corresponds to TRBD1 (6 bases). The CDR3 loop spans 13 amino acids. Looked up from germline, CDR1 is MDHEN and CDR2 is SYDVKM. With 6 bases removed from V and 5 bases from J, the gap between germline ends came to 13 bases. The CDR3 DNA sequence: TGTGCCAGCAGGGGAACAGGGTCGGAGACCCAGTACTTC. Translating it yields CASRGTGSETQYF.

Of note for this clone: At the DNA level, this CDR3 is encoded by other sequences in the same sample as well. V is TRBV27 and J is TRBJ2-7, with D perhaps assigned TRBD1 or TRBD2 (6 bases each). Trimming pared 2 bases from V and 2 bases from J, leaving 7 bases between. The CDR3 runs 13 residues. Looked up from germline, CDR1 is MNHEY and CDR2 is SMNVEV (reference sequence). As DNA, the CDR3 is TGTGCCAGCAGTTTACGGGGGCCCTACGAGCAGTACTTC. It specifies CASSLRGPYEQYF.

Only a few counts were recorded for this clone. The rearrangement uses TRBV29-1 and TRBJ1-1, with no clear D. The CDR3 consists of 12 residues. Trimming pared 3 bases from V and 4 bases from J, leaving 9 bases between. Looked up from germline, CDR1 is SQVTM and CDR2 is ANQGSEA. The CDR3, as DNA: TGCAGCGTTGACCTCTTGAGCACTGAAGCTTTCTTT. Protein: CSVDLLSTEAFF. Full variable domain (rest looked up from reference TRBV29-1 and TRBJ1-1): SAVISQKPSRDICQRGTSLTIQCQVDSQVTMMFWYRQQPGQSLTLIATANQGSEATYESGFVIDKFPISRPNLTFSTLTVSNMSPEDSSIYLCSVDLLSTEAFFGQGTRLTVV.

This clone was found once. V is TRBV2 and J is TRBJ2-5, with D perhaps being TRBD1 or TRBD2 (5 bases each). TRBJ2-7 explains the end of the DNA better; the J call may be wrong. CDR1 is SNHLY and CDR2 is FYNNEI in the germline V gene. The CDR3 has 14 amino acids. In DNA form, the CDR3 reads TGTGCCAGCCTGGGGGTGTCGGGCTCCTACGAGCAGTACTTC. Protein product: CASLGVSGSYEQYF.

CDR3 sequence: CASSEIVFSEQFF. The DNA for the CDR3 is TGTGCCAGCAGTGAAATTGTATTTAGTGAGCAGTTCTTC. The J gene is TRBJ2-1, the V gene TRBV6-4; D is undetermined. Between the trimmed V and J ends, which lost 3 bases and 9 bases, there was a span of 12 bases. CDR3 size: 13 residues. Germline values: CDR1 MRHNA, CDR2 SNTAGT.